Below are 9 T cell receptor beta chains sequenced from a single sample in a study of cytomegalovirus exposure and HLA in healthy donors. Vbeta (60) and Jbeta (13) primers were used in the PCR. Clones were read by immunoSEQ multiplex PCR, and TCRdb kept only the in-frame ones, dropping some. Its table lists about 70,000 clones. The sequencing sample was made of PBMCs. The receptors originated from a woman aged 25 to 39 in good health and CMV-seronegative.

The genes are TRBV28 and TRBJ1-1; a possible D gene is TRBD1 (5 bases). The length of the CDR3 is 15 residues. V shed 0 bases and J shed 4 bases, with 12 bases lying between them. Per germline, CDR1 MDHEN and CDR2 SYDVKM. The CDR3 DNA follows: TGTGCCAGCAGTTTATGGGACACCGTGGGCACTGAAGCTTTCTTT. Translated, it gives CASSLWDTVGTEAFF.

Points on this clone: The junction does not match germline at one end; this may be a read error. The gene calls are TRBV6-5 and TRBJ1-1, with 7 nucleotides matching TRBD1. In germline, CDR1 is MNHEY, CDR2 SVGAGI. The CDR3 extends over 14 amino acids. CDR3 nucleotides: TGTGCCAGCAGCTACTACCGGGACAGCACTGAAGCTTTCTTT. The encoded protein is CASSYYRDSTEAFF.

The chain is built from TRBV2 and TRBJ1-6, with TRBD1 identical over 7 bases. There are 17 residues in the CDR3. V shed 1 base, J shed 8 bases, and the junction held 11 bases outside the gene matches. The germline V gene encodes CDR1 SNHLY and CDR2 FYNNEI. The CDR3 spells CASSEGAGGTEDSPLHF. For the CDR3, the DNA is TGTGCCAGCAGTGAAGGTGCAGGGGGGACAGAGGATTCACCCCTCCACTTT.

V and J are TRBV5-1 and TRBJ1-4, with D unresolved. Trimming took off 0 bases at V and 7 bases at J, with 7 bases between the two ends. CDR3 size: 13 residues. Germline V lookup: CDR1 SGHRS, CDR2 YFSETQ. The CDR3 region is CASSLGVAEKLFF. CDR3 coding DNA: TGCGCCAGCAGCTTGGGAGTCGCTGAAAAACTGTTTTTT.

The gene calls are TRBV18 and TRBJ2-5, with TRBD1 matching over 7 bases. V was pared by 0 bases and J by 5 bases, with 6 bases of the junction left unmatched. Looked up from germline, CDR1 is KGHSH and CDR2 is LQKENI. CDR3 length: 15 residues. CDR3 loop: CASSPPGRGKETQYF. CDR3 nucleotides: TGTGCCAGCTCACCACCAGGCAGGGGGAAGGAGACCCAGTACTTC.

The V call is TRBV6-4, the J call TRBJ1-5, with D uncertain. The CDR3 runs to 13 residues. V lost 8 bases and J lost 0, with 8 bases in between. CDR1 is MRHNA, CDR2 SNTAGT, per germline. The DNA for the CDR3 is TGTGCCAGCTCCGTAAATAGCAATCAGCCCCAGCATTTT. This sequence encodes CASSVNSNQPQHF.

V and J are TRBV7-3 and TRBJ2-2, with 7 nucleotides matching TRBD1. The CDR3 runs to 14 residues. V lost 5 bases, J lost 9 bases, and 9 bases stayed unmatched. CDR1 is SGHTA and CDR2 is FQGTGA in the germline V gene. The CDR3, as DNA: TGTGCCAGCAGCCAGGGACAGCTTCCCCGGGAGCTGTTTTTT. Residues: CASSQGQLPRELFF.

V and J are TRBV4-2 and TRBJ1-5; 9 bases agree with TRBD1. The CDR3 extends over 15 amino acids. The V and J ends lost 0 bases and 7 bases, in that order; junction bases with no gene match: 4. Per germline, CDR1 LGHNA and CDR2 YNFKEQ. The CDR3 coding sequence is TGTGCCAGCAGCCAAGAACAGGGGGCGGGACAGCCCCAGCATTTT. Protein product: CASSQEQGAGQPQHF.

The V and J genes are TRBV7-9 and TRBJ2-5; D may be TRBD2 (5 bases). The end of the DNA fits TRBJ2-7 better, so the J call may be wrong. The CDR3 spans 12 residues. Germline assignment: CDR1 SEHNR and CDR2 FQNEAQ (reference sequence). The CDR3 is CASEERSYEQYF. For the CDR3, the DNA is TGTGCCAGTGAAGAGCGGTCCTACGAGCAGTACTTC.